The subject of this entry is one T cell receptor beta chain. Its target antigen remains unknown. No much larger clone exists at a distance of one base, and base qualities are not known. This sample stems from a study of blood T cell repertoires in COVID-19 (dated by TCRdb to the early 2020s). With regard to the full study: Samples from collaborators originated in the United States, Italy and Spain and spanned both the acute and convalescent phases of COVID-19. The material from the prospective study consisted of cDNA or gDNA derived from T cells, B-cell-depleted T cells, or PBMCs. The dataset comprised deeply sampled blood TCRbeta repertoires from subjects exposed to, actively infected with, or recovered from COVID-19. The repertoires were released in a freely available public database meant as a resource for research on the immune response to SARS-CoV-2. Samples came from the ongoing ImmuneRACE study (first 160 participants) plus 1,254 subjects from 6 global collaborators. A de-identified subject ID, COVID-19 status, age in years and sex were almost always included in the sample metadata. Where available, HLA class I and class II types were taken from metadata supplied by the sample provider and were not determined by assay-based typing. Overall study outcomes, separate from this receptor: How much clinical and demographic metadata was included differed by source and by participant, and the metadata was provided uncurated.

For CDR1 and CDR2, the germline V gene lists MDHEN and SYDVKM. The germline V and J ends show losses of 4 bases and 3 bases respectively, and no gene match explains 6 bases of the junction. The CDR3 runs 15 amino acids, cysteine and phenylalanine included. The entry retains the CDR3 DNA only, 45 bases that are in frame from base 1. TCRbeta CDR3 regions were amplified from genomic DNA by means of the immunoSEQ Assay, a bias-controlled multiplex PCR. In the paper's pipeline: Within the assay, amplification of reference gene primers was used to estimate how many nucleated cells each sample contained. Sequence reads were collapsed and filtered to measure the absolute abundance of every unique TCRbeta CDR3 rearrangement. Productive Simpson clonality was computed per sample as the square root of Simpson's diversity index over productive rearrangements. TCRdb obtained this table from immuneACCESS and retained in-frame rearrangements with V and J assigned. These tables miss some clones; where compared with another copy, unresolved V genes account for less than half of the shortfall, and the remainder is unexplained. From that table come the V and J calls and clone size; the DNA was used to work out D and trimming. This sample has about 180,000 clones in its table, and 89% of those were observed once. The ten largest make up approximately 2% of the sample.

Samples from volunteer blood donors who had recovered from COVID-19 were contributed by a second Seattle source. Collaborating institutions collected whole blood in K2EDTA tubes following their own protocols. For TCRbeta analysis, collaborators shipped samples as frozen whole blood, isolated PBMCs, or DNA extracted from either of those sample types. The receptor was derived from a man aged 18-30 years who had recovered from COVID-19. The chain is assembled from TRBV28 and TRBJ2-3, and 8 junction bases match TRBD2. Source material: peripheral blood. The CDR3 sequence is CASSSGTRITDTQYF. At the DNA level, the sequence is TGTGCCAGCAGTTCCGGGACTAGAATAACAGATACGCAGTATTTT.